Described below is a single TCR beta chain sequence and its context. The antigen remains unidentified. Reverse transcribing all isolated RNA meant expressed TCRB transcripts were sequenced. Assay used: immunoSEQ multiplex PCR; TCRdb lists only in-frame clones, some missing. The table lists some 150,000 clones, less than 9% of them singletons, with about 1.5% in the top ten. Trimming stripped 9 bases from V and 0 bases from J, with 3 bases between. The germline V gene encodes CDR1 SGHTA and CDR2 FQGTGA. The CDR3 covers 11 residues. The collection from each donor was one heparinised blood draw averaging roughly 0.11 L. The data stem from a study of beta chain features in type 1 diabetes. Study in general: Patients and healthy donors were similar in age, gender and cell yields.

Study observations and caveats: The study found fewer insertions and more deletions at VDJ junctions in type 1 diabetes patients.

Input material: central memory CD4+ T cells from blood. The rearrangement links TRBV7-3 to TRBJ2-1; D call uncertain. This receptor was taken from a woman aged 25 to 39 in good health. CDR3 protein: CASHSYNEQFF. The CDR3 bases are TGTGCCAGTCACTCCTACAATGAGCAGTTCTTC.